This T cell receptor beta chain was retrieved from a study of CXCR3-negative and CXCR3-positive naive CD8 T cells. About the research overall: The study obtained 140 million or so TRB reads, about 1.5 +/- 0.3 million per library. Broader study findings: Naive CXCR3-negative cells resembled naive CXCR3-positive cells in TRBV-TRBJ usage; memory cells differed. Whereas both naive subsets had comparably high diversity, memory CD8+ cells had much lower diversity.

On this clonotype: Its target is unknown.

Libraries of TRB cDNA were made by 5' RACE and carried UMIs. With the 5' RACE reads reprocessed, TCRdb shows one record per CDR3 protein and no DNA. The sample table includes 65,000 to 85,000 distinct CDR3 sequences. Germline V gene lookup returns CDR1 MNHNS and CDR2 SASEGT. CDR3 size: 17 residues. The naive CD8+ gate required CD45RO-CCR7+CD27+CD95- phenotype. The chain carries TRBV6-1 and TRBJ1-1; without DNA, the TCRdb call of TRBD1 cannot be checked. What was sequenced was naive CXCR3- CD8+ T cells from blood. This sample's subset: CD45RO-CCR7+CD27+CD95- naive CD8+ T cells lacking CXCR3 (TNR3-). This receptor was taken from a human donor in good health. Some clones in this sample may be carry-over from other donors' samples. Here the CDR3 reads CASSLLRQGGLGTEAFF.